The source of this T cell receptor beta chain is a study of shared clonotypes between healthy human individuals. At the level of the study: Donor composition was a couple of women and three men, aged 18 to 49.

Donors comprised healthy HIV-negative adults lacking recent acute infections or vaccinations. Naive CD45RA+ and memory CD45RA-negative subsets were split from CD4+ cells. Study conclusions and caveats: What limited the represented genetic and exposure-history diversity was the small number of donors.

Germline CDR1 is SGHKS and CDR2 is YYEKEE (reference sequence). With 0 bases removed from V and 0 bases from J, the gap between germline ends came to 9 bases. This CDR3 has 15 amino acids. Points on this clone: What it binds is not known.

Some clones are missing from TCRdb's copy, which holds only in-frame ones; the method was immunoSEQ multiplex PCR. The table lists about 1.5 million clones, 95% to 99% of them singletons. The chain links TRBV5-5 to TRBJ1-2, with D tentatively TRBD1 (6 bases). The clonotype was recovered from a man between 25 and 39 years old in good health. Material: naive CD4+ T cells sorted from blood. Subset described: CD45RA+ positively selected. CDR3 in DNA: TGTGCCAGCAGCTTGGTGACAGGAACTAACTATGGCTACACCTTC. Translated, it gives CASSLVTGTNYGYTF.